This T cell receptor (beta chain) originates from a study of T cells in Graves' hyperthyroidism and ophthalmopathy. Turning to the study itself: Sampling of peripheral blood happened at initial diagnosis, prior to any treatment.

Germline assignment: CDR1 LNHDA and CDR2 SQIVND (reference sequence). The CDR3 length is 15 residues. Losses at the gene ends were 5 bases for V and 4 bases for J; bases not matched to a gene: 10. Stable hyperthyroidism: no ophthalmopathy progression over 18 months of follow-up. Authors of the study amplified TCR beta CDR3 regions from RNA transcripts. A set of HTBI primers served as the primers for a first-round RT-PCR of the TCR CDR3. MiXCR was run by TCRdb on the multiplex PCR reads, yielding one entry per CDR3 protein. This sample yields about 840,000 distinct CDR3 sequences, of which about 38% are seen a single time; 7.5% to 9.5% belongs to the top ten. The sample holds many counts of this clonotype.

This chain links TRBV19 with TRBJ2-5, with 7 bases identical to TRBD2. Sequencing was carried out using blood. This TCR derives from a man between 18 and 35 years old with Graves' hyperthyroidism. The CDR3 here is CASSSQAGYGETQYF. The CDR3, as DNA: TGTGCCAGTAGTTCCCAAGCGGGATACGGAGAGACCCAGTACTTC. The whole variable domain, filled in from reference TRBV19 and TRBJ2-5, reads DGGITQSPKYLFRKEGQNVTLSCEQNLNHDAMYWYRQDPGQGLRLIYYSQIVNDFQKGDIAEGYSVSREKKESFPLTVTSAQKNPTAFYLCASSSQAGYGETQYFGPGTRLLVL.